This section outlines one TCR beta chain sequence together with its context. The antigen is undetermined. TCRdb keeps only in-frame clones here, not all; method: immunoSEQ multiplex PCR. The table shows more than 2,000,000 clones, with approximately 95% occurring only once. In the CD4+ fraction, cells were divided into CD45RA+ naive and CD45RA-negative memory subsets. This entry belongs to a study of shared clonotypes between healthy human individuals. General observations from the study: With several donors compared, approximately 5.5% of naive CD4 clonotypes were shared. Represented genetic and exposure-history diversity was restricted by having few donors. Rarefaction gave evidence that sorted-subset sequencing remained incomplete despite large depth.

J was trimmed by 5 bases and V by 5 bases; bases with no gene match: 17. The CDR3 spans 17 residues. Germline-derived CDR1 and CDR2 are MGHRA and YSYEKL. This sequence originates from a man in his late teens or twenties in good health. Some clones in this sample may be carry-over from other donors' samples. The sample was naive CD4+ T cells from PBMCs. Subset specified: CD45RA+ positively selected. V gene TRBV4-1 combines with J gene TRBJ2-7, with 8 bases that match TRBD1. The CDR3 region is CASSAKPGQAGGDEQYF. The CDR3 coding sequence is TGCGCCAGCAGCGCCAAACCGGGACAGGCGGGCGGAGACGAGCAGTACTTC.